Listed below are T cell receptor beta chains from one sample, sequenced in a study of blood T cell repertoires in COVID-19. The repertoire was sequenced with immunoSEQ multiplex PCR; TCRdb's copy has only in-frame clones and lacks some. The sample yields about 330,000 clones, under 90% seen once. Sequencing was done on a sample of PBMCs or T cells enriched from blood (not recorded which). The receptors originated from a woman younger than 30 who had recovered from COVID-19. The CDR3 runs from the conserved cysteine through the conserved F or W. Fields, in order: J gene, clone size, D gene, V gene, CDR3 protein, CDR3 DNA. D genes are given only for firm matches. A row's size may be missing; if present it is once, few, many or a size class.

J gene: TRBJ1-3
clone size: once
D gene: .
V gene: TRBV2
CDR3 protein: CASRLTGSSGNTIYF
CDR3 DNA: TGTGCCAGCAGATTAACAGGTTCCTCTGGAAACACCATATATTTT

J gene: TRBJ1-6
clone size: .
D gene: .
V gene: TRBV10-1
CDR3 protein: CASTRAGKGRSYNSPLHF
CDR3 DNA: TGCGCCAGCACCAGAGCGGGTAAGGGGCGCTCCTATAATTCACCCCTCCACTTT

J gene: TRBJ2-7
clone size: .
D gene: TRBD2
V gene: TRBV2
CDR3 protein: CASHGLAGIDEQYF
CDR3 DNA: TGTGCCAGCCATGGGCTAGCGGGAATAGATGAGCAGTACTTC

J gene: TRBJ1-4
clone size: .
D gene: TRBD1
V gene: TRBV2
CDR3 protein: CASSARTGSNEKLFF
CDR3 DNA: TGTGCCAGCAGTGCGAGGACAGGATCGAATGAAAAACTGTTTTTT

J gene: TRBJ2-1
clone size: .
D gene: TRBD2
V gene: TRBV19
CDR3 protein: CASRLAGGRNEQFF
CDR3 DNA: TGTGCCAGCAGACTAGCGGGGGGACGGAATGAGCAGTTCTTC

J gene: TRBJ2-7
clone size: .
D gene: TRBD2
V gene: TRBV28
CDR3 protein: CASSWGTIPYEQYF
CDR3 DNA: TGTGCCAGCAGTTGGGGGACTATCCCGTACGAGCAGTACTTC

J gene: TRBJ2-1
clone size: .
D gene: TRBD2
V gene: TRBV30
CDR3 protein: CAWKTTGTSGYNEQFF
CDR3 DNA: TGTGCCTGGAAAACCACCGGGACTAGCGGCTACAATGAGCAGTTCTTC

J gene: TRBJ2-2
clone size: .
D gene: TRBD1
V gene: TRBV5-4
CDR3 protein: CASSPRQGASNTGELFF
CDR3 DNA: TGTGCCAGCAGCCCGAGACAGGGGGCAAGTAACACCGGGGAGCTGTTTTTT

J gene: TRBJ2-7
clone size: .
D gene: .
V gene: TRBV12-3/TRBV12-4
CDR3 protein: CASSLNRVAEQYF
CDR3 DNA: TGTGCCAGCAGTTTGAACAGGGTTGCCGAGCAGTACTTC

J gene: TRBJ2-1
clone size: once
D gene: TRBD2
V gene: TRBV11-2
CDR3 protein: CASSFSGGAHNEQFF
CDR3 DNA: TGTGCCAGCAGCTTTAGCGGGGGGGCCCACAATGAGCAGTTCTTC

J gene: TRBJ1-2
clone size: .
D gene: TRBD1
V gene: TRBV3-1/TRBV3-2
CDR3 protein: CASSQLDRGKDGYTF
CDR3 DNA: TGTGCCAGCAGCCAACTCGACAGGGGGAAAGATGGCTACACCTTC

J gene: TRBJ1-4
clone size: .
D gene: TRBD1
V gene: TRBV7-2
CDR3 protein: CASSSGQGFEKLFF
CDR3 DNA: TGTGCCAGCAGCTCGGGACAGGGGTTTGAAAAACTGTTTTTT

J gene: TRBJ1-1
clone size: .
D gene: .
V gene: TRBV5-1
CDR3 protein: CASTAAAGLNTEAFF
CDR3 DNA: TGCGCCAGCACGGCGGCAGCTGGGTTGAACACTGAAGCTTTCTTT

J gene: TRBJ1-2
clone size: .
D gene: .
V gene: TRBV2
CDR3 protein: CASSLTGGYGYTF
CDR3 DNA: TGTGCCAGTAGTTTGACAGGAGGATATGGCTACACCTTC

J gene: TRBJ1-4
clone size: .
D gene: TRBD1
V gene: TRBV10-3
CDR3 protein: CAISGTGGYEKLFF
CDR3 DNA: TGTGCCATCAGCGGGACAGGGGGCTATGAAAAACTGTTTTTT

J gene: TRBJ2-7
clone size: .
D gene: TRBD1
V gene: TRBV2
CDR3 protein: CASSRQGGSYEQYF
CDR3 DNA: TGTGCCAGCAGTCGACAGGGGGGCTCCTACGAGCAGTACTTC

J gene: TRBJ2-3
clone size: .
D gene: .
V gene: TRBV5-1
CDR3 protein: CASSLSESATDTQYF
CDR3 DNA: TGCGCCAGCAGCTTGAGCGAGTCCGCCACAGATACGCAGTATTTT

J gene: TRBJ2-6
clone size: .
D gene: .
V gene: TRBV4-2
CDR3 protein: CASSQARGSGANVLTF
CDR3 DNA: TGTGCCAGCAGCCAAGCCCGGGGATCTGGGGCCAACGTCCTGACTTTC

J gene: TRBJ2-1
clone size: .
D gene: TRBD1
V gene: TRBV9
CDR3 protein: CASSVNSQGVTYNEQFF
CDR3 DNA: TGTGCCAGCAGCGTAAATTCACAGGGGGTAACCTACAATGAGCAGTTCTTC

J gene: TRBJ1-1
clone size: .
D gene: TRBD1
V gene: TRBV15
CDR3 protein: CATSRGGTGALNTEAFF
CDR3 DNA: TGTGCCACCAGCAGAGGTGGGACAGGGGCCTTGAACACTGAAGCTTTCTTT

J gene: TRBJ2-5
clone size: .
D gene: TRBD2
V gene: TRBV5-4
CDR3 protein: CASSLGLAGGQETQYF
CDR3 DNA: TGTGCCAGCAGCTTGGGATTAGCGGGGGGGCAAGAGACCCAGTACTTC

J gene: TRBJ1-2
clone size: .
D gene: .
V gene: TRBV28
CDR3 protein: CASSFLHYGYTF
CDR3 DNA: TGTGCCAGCAGTTTTCTCCACTATGGCTACACCTTC

J gene: TRBJ1-2
clone size: .
D gene: .
V gene: TRBV3-1/TRBV3-2
CDR3 protein: CASSPETANYGYTF
CDR3 DNA: TGTGCCAGCAGCCCGGAGACAGCTAACTATGGCTACACCTTC

J gene: TRBJ2-3
clone size: .
D gene: .
V gene: TRBV14
CDR3 protein: CASSQGLRATDTQYF
CDR3 DNA: TGTGCCAGCAGTCAGGGACTGAGAGCCACAGATACGCAGTATTTT

J gene: TRBJ1-5
clone size: .
D gene: TRBD1
V gene: TRBV28
CDR3 protein: CASRARDRQYQPQHF
CDR3 DNA: TGTGCCAGCAGGGCCCGGGACAGGCAGTATCAGCCCCAGCATTTT

J gene: TRBJ1-5
clone size: .
D gene: .
V gene: TRBV30
CDR3 protein: CAWSRAGDSNQPQHF
CDR3 DNA: TGTGCCTGGAGTCGGGCAGGGGATAGCAATCAGCCCCAGCATTTT

J gene: TRBJ1-1
clone size: .
D gene: .
V gene: TRBV30
CDR3 protein: CAWSVLRAFF
CDR3 DNA: TGTGCCTGGAGTGTACTCAGGGCTTTCTTT

J gene: TRBJ2-7
clone size: .
D gene: TRBD1
V gene: TRBV27
CDR3 protein: CASTGTGNKEQYF
CDR3 DNA: TGTGCCAGCACCGGGACAGGGAATAAGGAGCAGTACTTC

J gene: TRBJ1-1
clone size: .
D gene: .
V gene: TRBV28
CDR3 protein: CASSLWRKDTEAFF
CDR3 DNA: TGTGCCAGCAGTTTATGGAGGAAAGACACTGAAGCTTTCTTT

J gene: TRBJ2-4
clone size: once
D gene: .
V gene: TRBV10-3
CDR3 protein: CAISAELQGMNDIQYF
CDR3 DNA: TGTGCCATCAGTGCTGAATTACAGGGAATGAATGACATTCAGTACTTC

J gene: TRBJ2-1
clone size: .
D gene: TRBD2
V gene: TRBV28
CDR3 protein: CASSPSSGSGYNEQFF
CDR3 DNA: TGTGCCAGCAGTCCTTCTAGCGGGAGTGGGTACAATGAGCAGTTCTTC

J gene: TRBJ1-5
clone size: .
D gene: .
V gene: TRBV4-1
CDR3 protein: CASSRIRGQPQHF
CDR3 DNA: TGCGCCAGCAGCCGTATCAGGGGTCAGCCCCAGCATTTT

J gene: TRBJ1-2
clone size: .
D gene: TRBD1
V gene: TRBV2
CDR3 protein: CASSSSDRVRTF
CDR3 DNA: TGTGCCAGCAGCTCGTCCGACAGGGTTCGCACCTTC

J gene: TRBJ2-7
clone size: .
D gene: TRBD1
V gene: TRBV11-2
CDR3 protein: CASSLGTGAEQYF
CDR3 DNA: TGTGCCAGCAGCTTAGGGACAGGGGCCGAGCAGTACTTC

J gene: TRBJ1-4
clone size: .
D gene: TRBD1
V gene: TRBV5-1
CDR3 protein: CASSSGTGDEKLFF
CDR3 DNA: TGCGCCAGCAGCTCCGGGACAGGGGACGAAAAACTGTTTTTT

J gene: TRBJ1-2
clone size: .
D gene: TRBD1
V gene: TRBV12-3/TRBV12-4
CDR3 protein: CASSPGQDYTF
CDR3 DNA: TGTGCCAGCAGTCCCGGACAGGACTACACCTTC

J gene: TRBJ1-1
clone size: .
D gene: .
V gene: TRBV5-1
CDR3 protein: CASSLRGTEAFF
CDR3 DNA: TGCGCCAGCAGCTTGCGGGGGACTGAAGCTTTCTTT

J gene: TRBJ2-7
clone size: .
D gene: TRBD1
V gene: TRBV18
CDR3 protein: CASSPPGRGYEEQYF
CDR3 DNA: TGTGCCAGCTCACCACCGGGCAGGGGGTATGAAGAGCAGTACTTC

J gene: TRBJ1-2
clone size: few
D gene: TRBD1
V gene: TRBV7-8
CDR3 protein: CASSLSTRTGGHGYTF
CDR3 DNA: TGTGCCAGCAGCTTAAGTACCCGGACAGGGGGCCATGGCTACACCTTC

J gene: TRBJ1-3
clone size: .
D gene: .
V gene: TRBV2
CDR3 protein: CASSVGTERNTIYF
CDR3 DNA: TGTGCCAGCAGCGTAGGGACTGAAAGAAACACCATATATTTT

J gene: TRBJ2-7
clone size: once
D gene: TRBD2
V gene: TRBV28
CDR3 protein: CASSSSGLATYEQYF
CDR3 DNA: TGTGCCAGCAGTTCATCGGGACTAGCGACCTACGAGCAGTACTTC

J gene: TRBJ1-2
clone size: .
D gene: TRBD1
V gene: TRBV27
CDR3 protein: CASSIQGATYGYTF
CDR3 DNA: TGTGCCAGCAGCATTCAGGGGGCGACATATGGCTACACCTTC

J gene: TRBJ1-1
clone size: .
D gene: TRBD1
V gene: TRBV7-2
CDR3 protein: CASSLFGWGQGRMNTEAFF
CDR3 DNA: TGTGCCAGCAGCTTATTCGGTTGGGGACAGGGCCGCATGAACACTGAAGCTTTCTTT

J gene: TRBJ1-3
clone size: few
D gene: TRBD1
V gene: TRBV10-1
CDR3 protein: CAIGTGVVQPECTIYF
CDR3 DNA: TGCGCCATCGGGACAGGGGTGGTCCAACCGGAATGCACCATATATTTT

J gene: TRBJ1-5
clone size: .
D gene: .
V gene: TRBV29-1
CDR3 protein: CSVSQGFYSNQPQHF
CDR3 DNA: TGCAGCGTCTCACAGGGTTTCTATAGCAATCAGCCCCAGCATTTT

J gene: TRBJ2-5
clone size: .
D gene: .
V gene: TRBV9
CDR3 protein: CASSIRGAGSQETQYF
CDR3 DNA: TGTGCCAGCAGCATCCGAGGCGCGGGTTCTCAAGAGACCCAGTACTTC

J gene: TRBJ1-4
clone size: .
D gene: TRBD1
V gene: TRBV30
CDR3 protein: CAWTQDRNEKLFF
CDR3 DNA: TGTGCCTGGACACAGGACAGGAATGAAAAACTGTTTTTT